These T cell receptor beta chains were read from a single sample in a study of cytomegalovirus exposure and HLA in healthy donors. The protocol was immunoSEQ multiplex PCR, while the TCRdb copy is restricted to in-frame clones and leaves out a portion. Found here are 150,000 to 200,000 clones, around 85% of them singletons; the top ten hold more than 1.5%. Sequencing was carried out using PBMCs. The receptors come from a man aged 18-30 years in good health and CMV-seronegative. Both conserved end residues are part of each CDR3. The D gene is left open where the match is weak. Clone sizes are given selectively: once, few, many, or a class where the clone is expanded.

V gene,J gene,clone size,D gene,CDR3 DNA,CDR3 protein
TRBV5-4,TRBJ2-7,-,TRBD1,TGTGCCAGCAGCTTGGCCGGGACAGGGGTTTCCAACGAGCAGTACTTC,CASSLAGTGVSNEQYF
TRBV7-8,TRBJ2-5,-,TRBD1,TGTGCCAGCAGCACGGGACAGGGCCGCCAAGAGACCCAGTACTTC,CASSTGQGRQETQYF
TRBV6-5,TRBJ1-2,-,-,TGTGCCAGCAGTTACTTCGGCGGCTATGGCTACACCTTC,CASSYFGGYGYTF
TRBV7-3,TRBJ2-1,-,-,TGTGCCAGCAGCTTACTAGGTGGCACTTCGGATGAGCAGTTCTTC,CASSLLGGTSDEQFF
TRBV7-2,TRBJ2-7,few,-,TGTGCCAGCAGCTTAGTAGAACAGTCCTACGAGCAGTACTTC,CASSLVEQSYEQYF
TRBV11-3,TRBJ2-2,-,-,TGTGCCAGCAGCGATTGGGGGGCCGGGGAGCTGTTTTTT,CASSDWGAGELFF
TRBV4-2,TRBJ2-2,once,TRBD1,TGTGCCAGCAGCCAAGATCCAGGGGGAGGGGAGCTGTTTTTT,CASSQDPGGGELFF
TRBV5-4,TRBJ2-5,-,TRBD2,TGTGCTACAGGACTAAGCGGGGGCCAGAGTGAGACCCAGTACTTC,CATGLSGGQSETQYF
TRBV6-1,TRBJ2-7,-,-,TGTGCCAGCGCGACAGGCTTCTCCTACGAGCAGTACTTC,CASATGFSYEQYF
TRBV27,TRBJ2-3,-,TRBD2,TGTGCCAGCAGTTTATACTGGACTAGCGGGAGTACGCGGCTAAGCACAGATACGCAGTATTTT,CASSLYWTSGSTRLSTDTQYF
TRBV25-1,TRBJ2-1,-,TRBD2,TGTGCCATCCAGACTAGCGGAGACAATGAGCAGTTCTTC,CAIQTSGDNEQFF
TRBV7-8,TRBJ2-3,-,-,TGTGCCAGCAGCCCTCTTCCCGGGCGGGGCACAGATACGCAGTATTTT,CASSPLPGRGTDTQYF
TRBV27,TRBJ2-7,-,-,TGTGCCAGCAGTTTAAGGGACACCGCCTACGAGCAGTACTTC,CASSLRDTAYEQYF
TRBV19,TRBJ1-4,-,-,TGTGCCAGTAGTATGGATAGAGGAGCAACTAATGAAAAACTGTTTTTT,CASSMDRGATNEKLFF
TRBV19,TRBJ2-3,-,TRBD2,TGTGCCAGTAGTCTGCTTGGCGGGGGGACAGATACGCAGTATTTT,CASSLLGGGTDTQYF
TRBV29-1,TRBJ1-2,-,TRBD1,TGCAGCGTTGAAGCACATCACCAGGGGGGTGGCGGCTACACCTTC,CSVEAHHQGGGGYTF
TRBV9,TRBJ2-1,-,-,TGTGCCAGCAGCGTGGGGGCGCGGAATGAGCAGTTCTTC,CASSVGARNEQFF
TRBV18,TRBJ1-1,-,-,TGTGCCAGCTCACCAAGTGAGCAGGGTCTGACTGAAGCTTTCTTT,CASSPSEQGLTEAFF
TRBV9,TRBJ2-7,-,-,TGTGCCAGCAGCGTAGGGCAGGCGAGCTCCTACGAGCAGTACTTC,CASSVGQASSYEQYF
TRBV6-4,TRBJ2-1,once,TRBD1,TGTGCCAGCAGTGTCACCCCGGGACAGCCCTCCAATGAGCAGTTCTTC,CASSVTPGQPSNEQFF
TRBV6-1,TRBJ2-1,-,-,TGTGCCAGCAGGACACATACAGGGTTCTACAATGAGCAGTTCTTC,CASRTHTGFYNEQFF
TRBV9,TRBJ2-5,-,TRBD2,TGTGCCAGCGGGGGGGAGGGAGAGACCCAGTACTTC,CASGGEGETQYF
TRBV5-6,TRBJ1-2,-,-,TGTGCCAGCAGCTTCGGGGGGCGCGGCTATGGCTACACCTTC,CASSFGGRGYGYTF
TRBV11-1,TRBJ1-1,once,-,TGTGCCACTGAGAGGGCGAGGAACACTGAAGCTTTCTTT,CATERARNTEAFF
TRBV15,TRBJ1-5,once,-,TGTGCCACCAGCAGAGCCCCGGGACTGTCCGTTTCGGTCCAGCATTTT,CATSRAPGLSVSVQHF